This T cell receptor (beta chain) emerged from a study of T cell repertoires in cytomegalovirus infection. Background on the study: Recently identified HLA-C-restricted and well-studied HLA-B-restricted CMV epitopes were used. TCR beta signatures that were public indicated CMV infection and matching HLA type.

Study observations and caveats: Summed frequency of shared TCR beta families picked out CMV carriers who also had the relevant HLA. The response measured ex vivo was dominated by TCR beta clonotypes (HLA-C-restricted and CMV-specific).

The CDR3 is 16 residues long. Looked up from germline, CDR1 is MNHNY and CDR2 is SVGAGI (reference sequence). Trimming removed 0 bases from V and 7 bases from J, with 16 bases in between. TCRdb called the reads again in MiXCR, with one record for every CDR3 protein. There are hundreds of thousands of distinct CDR3 sequences in the sample; approximately 32% occur only once, and roughly 12% lies in the top ten. There are a few counts of this clonotype. Its antigen is still unknown. The specimen comprised cultured CD8+ T cells from PBMCs, sampled from culture after CMV antigen stimulation. The source is a human donor in good health (CMV status not recorded). Some clones in this sample may be carry-over from other donors' samples. The rearrangement uses TRBV6-6 and TRBJ2-1; the D gene is possibly TRBD1 (6 bases). The CDR3 DNA follows: TGTGCCAGCAGTTACTCGAGGGGGAACGAGAGGAATGAGCAGTTCTTC. As protein: CASSYSRGNERNEQFF.